These 28 T cell receptor beta chains were all obtained from the same sample, sequenced in a study of blood T cell repertoires in COVID-19. Clones were sequenced by immunoSEQ multiplex PCR, and TCRdb holds only the in-frame ones, with some missing. The table shows about 390,000 clones, with around 87% occurring only once. Sequenced input: peripheral blood. These receptors were collected from an older woman with COVID-19, enrolled during active disease.

The genes are TRBV14 and TRBJ2-5; D is possibly TRBD2 (5 bases). Deletions cut 0 bases from V and 8 bases from J, with 19 bases between. Germline V gene data show CDR1 as SGHDN and CDR2 as FVKESK. The CDR3 totals 16 residues. The CDR3 DNA reads TGTGCCAGCAGCCAAGAGAGGGCCGAAAAGAGGGAAACCCAGTACTTC. This codes for CASSQERAEKRETQYF.

The J gene is TRBJ2-5, the V gene TRBV9; 8 positions match TRBD2. From germline, CDR1 is SGDLS and CDR2 YYNGEE. This CDR3 is 14 amino acids long. V dropped 5 bases and J dropped 2; count of bases not matched to a gene: 5. The CDR3 DNA sequence: TGTGCCAGCAGTCGAGCGGGAGTACAAGAGACCCAGTACTTC. This sequence encodes CASSRAGVQETQYF. The full variable domain, with the rest looked up from reference TRBV9 and TRBJ2-5, is DSGVTQTPKHLITATGQRVTLRCSPRSGDLSVYWYQQSLDQGLQFLIQYYNGEERAKGNILERFSAQQFPDLHSELNLSSLELGDSALYFCASSRAGVQETQYFGPGTRLLVL.

This clone was observed a single time. The chain carries TRBV6-5 and TRBJ1-6, with D perhaps TRBD1 (6 bases). Germline values: CDR1 MNHEY, CDR2 SVGAGI. Between the trimmed V and J ends, which lost 6 bases and 7 bases, there was a span of 16 bases. This CDR3 is 15 amino acids long. The CDR3, as DNA: TGTGCCAGCAGAGTTGGGACACCGGGGAATTCACCCCTCCACTTT. It codes for CASRVGTPGNSPLHF.

The chain combines TRBV11-3 with TRBJ1-2; D call uncertain. This CDR3 spans 14 amino acids. Trimming cost V 5 bases and J 7 bases, with 17 bases left between them. Germline CDR1 is SGHNT and CDR2 is YENEEA. CDR3 amino acids: CASSPGGGHRGYTF. The CDR3 DNA sequence: TGTGCCAGCAGCCCTGGAGGCGGCCATCGTGGCTACACCTTC.

V usage is TRBV27 and J usage is TRBJ2-1, with 9 bases aligning to TRBD1. Germline V gene lookup returns CDR1 MNHEY and CDR2 SMNVEV (reference sequence). Trimming cost V 5 bases and J 7 bases; bases outside gene matches: 12. The CDR3 has 16 amino acids. CDR3 amino acids: CASSPDGTGKVNEQFF. The DNA of the CDR3 is TGTGCCAGCAGTCCCGATGGGACAGGGAAGGTAAATGAGCAGTTCTTC.

The gene calls are TRBV10-2 and TRBJ1-5, with a tentative D call TRBD1 (6 bases). Trimming removed 5 bases at V and 6 bases at J, with 14 bases between. Germline CDR1 reads WSHSY; CDR2 reads SAAADI. CDR3 length: 14 amino acids. The CDR3 DNA follows: TGCGCCAGCAGTCCAGGGGAGATGGGTCAGCCCCAGCATTTT. Protein sequence: CASSPGEMGQPQHF.

As regards this clone: Compared with germline, one end of the junction differs, possibly owing to a read error. The rearrangement links TRBV27 to TRBJ1-1, with D possibly being TRBD1 (5 bases). CDR3 length: 15 residues. Germline lookup yields CDR1 MNHEY and CDR2 SMNVEV (reference sequence). This CDR3 is CASRLWAGVNTEAFF. CDR3 coding DNA: TGTGCCAGCAGGTTATGGGCGGGGGTTAACACTGAAGCTTTCTTT.

The chain recombines TRBV11-3 with TRBJ1-1; tentative D call: TRBD1 (5 bases). V lost 1 base to trimming and J lost 4 bases, with 7 bases between them. Germline CDR1 SGHNT, CDR2 YENEEA. This CDR3 has 13 residues. The CDR3 DNA reads as TGTGCCAGCAGCTTAGGCAGGGCCACTGAAGCTTTCTTT. It specifies CASSLGRATEAFF. The full variable domain, in which reference TRBV11-3 and TRBJ1-1 provide the parts outside the CDR3, is EAGVVQSPRYKIIEKKQPVAFWCNPISGHNTLYWYLQNLGQGPELLIRYENEEAVDDSQLPKDRFSAERLKGVDSTLKIQPAELGDSAVYLCASSLGRATEAFFGQGTRLTVV.

The chain carries TRBV11-1 and TRBJ2-3; unclear D gene. The CDR3 extends over 16 amino acids. Trimming pared 4 bases from V and 0 bases from J, leaving 14 bases between. Germline V CDR1 and CDR2: SGHAT, FQDESV (reference sequence). The CDR3 DNA sequence: TGTGCCAGCAGCTCTCCGACGGGTAGAAGCACAGATACGCAGTATTTT. Its protein product is CASSSPTGRSTDTQYF.

This clone was detected a few times. V usage is TRBV5-4 and J usage is TRBJ2-2; D is possibly TRBD1 (6 bases). This CDR3 has 15 amino acids. Germline V gene lookup returns CDR1 SGHNT and CDR2 YYREEE (reference sequence). V lost 4 bases to trimming and J lost 4 bases, with 14 bases between them. The CDR3 spells CASSPGVTGTGELFF. In nucleotides, the CDR3 is TGTGCCAGCAGCCCAGGGGTCACGGGCACCGGGGAGCTGTTTTTT.

The chain combines TRBV14 with TRBJ2-7, with TRBD1 identical over 7 bases. Germline V gene lookup returns CDR1 SGHDN and CDR2 FVKESK. J gave up 4 bases and V 2 bases, and 8 bases lay outside the gene matches. The CDR3 extends over 15 amino acids. The CDR3 DNA sequence: TGTGCCAGCAGCCAAACGATGAAGGGGGCATACGAGCAGTACTTC. Protein: CASSQTMKGAYEQYF.

The chain links TRBV11-2 to TRBJ2-1, with 9 bases identical to TRBD2. The germline V gene has CDR1 SGHAT and CDR2 FQNNGV. Trimming took 0 bases from V and 4 from J; bases not matched to a gene: 13. The CDR3 loop spans 19 amino acids. For the CDR3, the DNA is TGTGCCAGCAGCTTAGAAGCCACAAGAGCGGGGGGCCGTTACAATGAGCAGTTCTTC. This gives the protein CASSLEATRAGGRYNEQFF.

The V gene is TRBV28, the J gene TRBJ2-6; D perhaps matches TRBD1 (6 bases). V gave up 4 bases and J gave up 0 bases, with 10 bases separating them. The germline V gene has CDR1 MDHEN and CDR2 SYDVKM. The CDR3 loop spans 16 amino acids. The CDR3: CASSSGHSSGANVLTF. CDR3 coding DNA: TGTGCCAGCAGTTCGGGACACAGCTCTGGGGCCAACGTCCTGACTTTC.

V gene TRBV10-1 combines with J gene TRBJ1-1; D is ambiguous. V was clipped by 3 bases and J by 0 bases, with 8 bases between them. CDR1 WNHNN and CDR2 SYGVQD come from the germline V gene (reference sequence). The CDR3 length is 14 residues. The CDR3 DNA reads TGCGCCAGCAGTGACTTGGAGATGAACACTGAAGCTTTCTTT. Translated, it gives CASSDLEMNTEAFF.

The chain links TRBV10-2 to TRBJ1-2, with no clear D. Germline values: CDR1 WSHSY, CDR2 SAAADI. The CDR3 has 11 amino acids. The V gene lost 8 bases and the J gene lost 8 bases, with 12 bases spanning the gap. CDR3 DNA sequence: TGCGCCAGCGGCAGTATACTAGGCTACACCTTC. It yields the protein CASGSILGYTF.

The chain is built from TRBV9 and TRBJ1-4; TRBD1 matches 9 bases. The length of the CDR3 is 14 residues. The ends lost 0 bases at V and 6 bases at J; junction bases unmatched: 0. Germline V gives CDR1 SGDLS, CDR2 YYNGEE. DNA of the CDR3: TGTGCCAGCAGCGTAGGGGACAGGGATGAAAAACTGTTTTTT. It encodes CASSVGDRDEKLFF.

The V and J genes are TRBV19 and TRBJ1-4; 7 bases align to TRBD1. This CDR3 has 14 residues. Losses at the gene ends were 7 bases for V and 5 bases for J; bases not matched to a gene: 7. Per germline, CDR1 LNHDA and CDR2 SQIVND (reference sequence). The CDR3 sequence: CASTPQGSNEKLFF. CDR3 bases: TGTGCCAGTACCCCACAGGGGTCCAATGAAAAACTGTTTTTT.

This clone was seen only once. The chain links TRBV29-1 to TRBJ2-1, with 9 bases lining up with TRBD2. Germline V gene lookup returns CDR1 SQVTM and CDR2 ANQGSEA. V was clipped by 5 bases and J by 2 bases; unmatched bases: 7. The CDR3 is made up of 15 amino acids. This CDR3 reads CSVRSAGGTYNEQFF. The CDR3 DNA reads as TGCAGCGTTAGATCAGCGGGGGGTACCTACAATGAGCAGTTCTTC.

The genes are TRBV6-5 and TRBJ1-5, with D perhaps matching TRBD1 (6 bases). CDR3 length: 16 amino acids. V lost 4 bases and J 1 base, leaving 14 bases between the germline ends. The germline CDR1 and CDR2 sequences are MNHEY and SVGAGI. CDR3 loop: CASSSAQGLSNQPQHF. In DNA, the CDR3 is TGTGCCAGCAGTTCCGCACAGGGTTTGAGCAATCAGCCCCAGCATTTT.

The CDR3 DNA is TGTGCCACCAGCAGAGATCGGCGGGGGCCGGTCTATGGCTACACCTTC. Its translation: CATSRDRRGPVYGYTF. The genes are TRBV15 and TRBJ1-2, with D perhaps TRBD1 (6 bases). Germline V gene data show CDR1 as LNHNV and CDR2 as YYDKDF (reference sequence). CDR3 length equals 16 residues. Trimming took 0 bases from V and 4 from J, leaving 15 bases between them.

The V and J genes are TRBV10-2 and TRBJ1-3, with D possibly being TRBD1 (6 bases). The CDR3 runs to 14 residues. The germline V and J ends were trimmed by 11 bases and 1 base, with 15 bases remaining between them. CDR1 and CDR2 from the germline V gene are WSHSY and SAAADI. Written as DNA, the CDR3 is TGCGCCGTATGGGACACCGATTCTGGAAACACCATATATTTT. Its protein is CAVWDTDSGNTIYF.

The chain carries TRBV7-9 and TRBJ1-4; D is ambiguous. CDR1 and CDR2 from the germline V gene are SEHNR and FQNEAQ (reference sequence). Trimming left V 8 bases short and J 1 base short, with 5 bases between. This CDR3 has 12 amino acids. As DNA, the CDR3 is TGTGCCAGCGCGGGAACTAATGAAAAACTGTTTTTT. It translates to CASAGTNEKLFF.

This chain links TRBV7-2 with TRBJ2-7; TRBD1 might be the D (6 bases). The germline V gene has CDR1 SGHTA and CDR2 FQGNSA. CDR3 length: 13 amino acids. Trimming shortened V by 1 base and J by 5 bases, and 9 bases separated the two germline ends. In DNA, the CDR3 is TGTGCCAGCAGCTTAGGTCAGGGGCACGAGCAGTACTTC. Translated, it gives CASSLGQGHEQYF.

The V and J genes are TRBV19 and TRBJ1-2; 7 nucleotides match TRBD1. V shed 8 bases and J 8 bases; nucleotides not matched to a gene: 8. The CDR3 consists of 12 residues. The germline gives CDR1 LNHDA, CDR2 SQIVND (reference sequence). CDR3 DNA sequence: TGTGCCAGTGGTGACAGGGTAGAGGGCTACACCTTC. Translating gives CASGDRVEGYTF.

V gene TRBV28 combines with J gene TRBJ2-2; 9 nucleotides line up with TRBD2. There are 15 residues in the CDR3. CDR1 is MDHEN, CDR2 SYDVKM, per germline. V lost 6 bases, J lost 7 bases, and 9 bases stayed unmatched. The CDR3 loop reads CASSSGGTKNGELFF. The CDR3 DNA reads TGTGCCAGCAGCAGCGGGGGGACGAAAAACGGGGAGCTGTTTTTT.

The rearrangement uses TRBV7-8 and TRBJ2-3; possibly TRBD1 for D (6 bases). CDR3 length: 15 amino acids. Between the trimmed V and J ends, which lost 5 bases and 2 bases, there was a span of 14 bases. Per germline, CDR1 SGHVS and CDR2 FQNEAQ. The CDR3 sequence: CASSRPNRATDTQYF. DNA of the CDR3: TGTGCCAGCAGCCGCCCTAACAGGGCCACAGATACGCAGTATTTT.

V usage is TRBV6-6 and J usage is TRBJ2-2; 9 bases agree with TRBD1. Trimming at V came to 5 bases and at J to 6 bases, leaving 16 bases not matched to a gene. The CDR3 runs 18 residues. Germline V gives CDR1 MNHNY, CDR2 SVGAGI (reference sequence). In nucleotides, the CDR3 is TGTGCCAGCAGTCGAAGGGGGGGACAGGGAAAACTGGCCGGGGAGCTGTTTTTT. Residues: CASSRRGGQGKLAGELFF.

The table lists this clone with many counts. This chain links TRBV3-1 (or the pseudogene TRBV3-2) with TRBJ2-3, with a possible D match to TRBD2 (5 bases). CDR3 length: 13 amino acids. Germline CDR1 reads LGHDT; CDR2 reads YNNKEL (reference sequence). Trimming stripped 2 bases from V and 8 bases from J, with 11 bases between. The CDR3 is CASSQSTRGTQYF. The DNA for the CDR3 is TGTGCCAGCAGCCAATCCACCCGGGGTACGCAGTATTTT.